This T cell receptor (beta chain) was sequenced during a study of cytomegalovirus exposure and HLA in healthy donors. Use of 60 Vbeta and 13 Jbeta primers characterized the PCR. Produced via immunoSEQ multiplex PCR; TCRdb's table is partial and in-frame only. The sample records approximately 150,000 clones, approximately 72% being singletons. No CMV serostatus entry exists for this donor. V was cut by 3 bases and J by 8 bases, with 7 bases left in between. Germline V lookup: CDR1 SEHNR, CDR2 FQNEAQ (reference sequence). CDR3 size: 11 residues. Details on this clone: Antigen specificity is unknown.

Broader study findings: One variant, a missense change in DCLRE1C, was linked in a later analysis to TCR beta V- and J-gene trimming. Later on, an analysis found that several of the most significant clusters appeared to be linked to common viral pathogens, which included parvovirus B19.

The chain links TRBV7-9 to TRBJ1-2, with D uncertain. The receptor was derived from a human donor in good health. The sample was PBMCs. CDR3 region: CASSFEVGYTF. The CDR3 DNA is TGTGCCAGCAGCTTCGAGGTGGGCTACACCTTC.